This T cell receptor (beta chain) came from a study of response to subunit inactivated influenza vaccine. Germline trimming cut 5 bases from V and 3 bases from J; bases unmatched to any gene: 7. Per the germline V gene, CDR1 is SEHNR and CDR2 is FQNEAQ (reference sequence). This CDR3 is 16 amino acids long. TCRdb independently ran MiXCR on the RT-PCR reads; one entry per CDR3 protein. The table shows 500,000 or so distinct CDR3 sequences, with 16% occurring only once. The chain carries TRBV7-9 and TRBJ2-3; TRBD2 aligns across 11 bases. The sequencing here drew on CD4+ T cells sorted from PBMCs, taken roughly 24 months after vaccination. This TCR was sampled from a man aged 50-75 years who received an inactivated influenza vaccine. The CDR3 sequence: CASSLRLAGQTDTQYF. The CDR3 DNA reads TGTGCCAGCAGCCTCCGACTAGCGGGGCAAACAGATACGCAGTATTTT.